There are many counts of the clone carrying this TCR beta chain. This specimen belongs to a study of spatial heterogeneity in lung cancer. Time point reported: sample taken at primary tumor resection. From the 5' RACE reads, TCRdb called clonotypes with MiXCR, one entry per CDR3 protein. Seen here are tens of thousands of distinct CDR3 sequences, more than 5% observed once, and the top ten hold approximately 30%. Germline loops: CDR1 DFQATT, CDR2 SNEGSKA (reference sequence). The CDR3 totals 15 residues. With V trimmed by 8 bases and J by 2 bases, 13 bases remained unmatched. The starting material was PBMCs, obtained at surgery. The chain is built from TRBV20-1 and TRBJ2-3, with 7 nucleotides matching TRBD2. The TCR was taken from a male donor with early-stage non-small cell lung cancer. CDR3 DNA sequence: TGCAGTCACTACCGGGGGGTCGAGACCACAGATACGCAGTATTTT. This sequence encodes CSHYRGVETTDTQYF.